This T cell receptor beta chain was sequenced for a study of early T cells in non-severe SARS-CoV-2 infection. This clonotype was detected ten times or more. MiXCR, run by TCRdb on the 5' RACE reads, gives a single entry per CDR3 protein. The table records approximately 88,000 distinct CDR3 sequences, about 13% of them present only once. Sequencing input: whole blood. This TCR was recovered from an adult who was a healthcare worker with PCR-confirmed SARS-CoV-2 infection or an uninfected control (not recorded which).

The CDR3 nucleotides are TGTGCCAGCAGTGACAGGGGGCAAACAGATACGCAGTATTTT. Protein product: CASSDRGQTDTQYF. This chain uses TRBV6-4 with TRBJ2-3; 7 bases align to TRBD1. Trimming at V came to 2 bases and at J to 3 bases, leaving 2 bases not matched to a gene. The CDR3 length is 14 residues. The germline gives CDR1 MRHNA, CDR2 SNTAGT.